The present T cell receptor (beta chain) was sequenced within a study of blood T cell repertoires in COVID-19. Study information: Nucleic acid was either cDNA or gDNA, and it came from T cells, B-cell-depleted T cells, or PBMCs.

Produced via immunoSEQ multiplex PCR; TCRdb's table is partial and in-frame only. The sample records approximately 190,000 clones, roughly 79% being singletons. What was sequenced was peripheral blood. The clonotype originates from a human donor with acute or convalescent COVID-19. The donor label of this sample is uncertain.

The CDR3 loop reads CSVEASGSNTEAFF. DNA of the CDR3: TGCAGCGTTGAAGCGAGCGGCTCAAACACTGAAGCTTTCTTT. The gene calls are TRBV29-1 and TRBJ1-1; D gene ambiguous. V was clipped by 1 base and J by 2 bases, with 11 bases between them. Germline values: CDR1 SQVTM, CDR2 ANQGSEA. This CDR3 is built from 14 residues.